These T cell receptor beta chains were read from a single sample in a study of blood T cells in healthy people across ages. TCRdb used MiXCR to reprocess the 5' RACE reads, holding one entry per CDR3 protein. The sample includes approximately 1.5 million distinct CDR3 sequences, about 32% of them seen just once. Sequenced: blood. Receptors were obtained from a woman aged 30 to 39 in good health. The CDR3 runs from the conserved cysteine through the conserved F or W. A D gene is named only where the DNA matches it firmly. Where a row states a size, it is once, few, many or the class of an expanded clone; other rows omit it.

D gene	clone size	V gene	J gene	CDR3 protein	CDR3 DNA
TRBD1	few	TRBV7-3	TRBJ1-1	CASSLQGETEAFF	TGTGCCAGCAGCTTACAGGGGGAAACTGAAGCTTTCTTT
NA	NA	TRBV28	TRBJ2-2	CASSQSGPLWGGELFF	TGTGCCAGCAGCCAGTCGGGACCTCTGTGGGGCGGGGAGCTGTTTTTT
TRBD1	NA	TRBV7-7	TRBJ2-5	CASSLDRVGTQYF	TGTGCCAGCAGCTTGGACAGGGTAGGGACCCAGTACTTC
NA	NA	TRBV4-1	TRBJ2-3	CASSQPGVADTQYF	TGCGCCAGCAGCCAGCCAGGGGTCGCGGATACGCAGTATTTT
NA	NA	TRBV24-1	TRBJ2-1	CATSDFYRGRDNNEQFF	TGTGCCACCAGTGATTTTTATCGGGGCAGGGATAACAATGAGCAGTTCTTC
NA	few	TRBV3-1	TRBJ2-5	CASTLIPDGQETQYF	TGTGCCAGCACCCTCATCCCAGACGGGCAAGAGACCCAGTACTTC
TRBD2	once	TRBV28	TRBJ2-7	CASRAGTSGRAYEQYF	TGTGCCAGCCGTGCGGGGACTAGCGGGAGGGCTTACGAGCAGTACTTC
TRBD2	NA	TRBV6-5	TRBJ2-5	CASSYGGIAGGRLETQYF	TGTGCCAGCAGTTACGGGGGGATAGCGGGGGGGCGTCTAGAGACCCAGTACTTC
NA	NA	TRBV2	TRBJ2-5	CASSALTPIDEQYF	TGTGCCAGCAGCGCGTTGACCCCCATCGATGAGCAGTACTTC
NA	NA	TRBV5-1	TRBJ1-1	CASSSPRGVSAEAFF	TGCGCCAGCAGCAGCCCTCGGGGGGTTAGCGCTGAAGCTTTCTTT
TRBD2	NA	TRBV7-8	TRBJ2-5	CASSLVTSGSGETQYF	TGTGCCAGCAGCTTAGTGACTAGCGGGAGTGGGGAGACCCAGTACTTC
TRBD2	many	TRBV10-3	TRBJ2-1	CAISERGLAGAGDEQFF	TGTGCCATCAGTGAGAGAGGACTAGCGGGGGCCGGGGATGAGCAGTTCTTC
NA	few	TRBV7-2	TRBJ2-7	CASSPFVRMDSYEQYF	TGTGCCAGCAGCCCATTTGTTCGGATGGACTCCTACGAGCAGTACTTC
TRBD1	few	TRBV4-1	TRBJ2-1	CASSQETSPQGAYEQFF	TGCGCCAGCAGCCAAGAGACTTCCCCACAGGGGGCTTATGAGCAGTTCTTC
NA	NA	TRBV29-1	TRBJ1-5	CSVVLQGDSNQPQHF	TGCAGCGTTGTCCTACAGGGAGATAGCAATCAGCCCCAGCATTTT
TRBD1	few	TRBV6-1	TRBJ1-2	CASSPTGQDYGYTF	TGTGCCAGCAGTCCAACCGGACAGGACTATGGCTACACCTTC
NA	few	TRBV2	TRBJ2-7	CASSVTSGGVEQYF	TGTGCCAGCAGTGTAACCTCGGGTGGTGTCGAGCAGTACTTC
NA	NA	TRBV12-3/TRBV12-4	TRBJ2-3	CASYDAGTRGGGTDTEYF	TGTGCCAGTTATGACGCCGGGACTAGGGGAGGCGGGACAGATACGGAGTATTTT
NA	NA	TRBV10-3	TRBJ2-1	CAISGGAGGFNEQFF	TGTGCCATCAGTGGGGGGGCAGGGGGTTTCAATGAGCAGTTCTTC
NA	NA	TRBV27	TRBJ2-3	CASSFLGVPDTQYF	TGTGCCAGCAGTTTCTTAGGGGTTCCAGATACGCAGTATTTT
NA	NA	TRBV5-5	TRBJ1-4	CASSLGGDELFF	TGTGCCAGCAGCTTGGGGGGTGATGAACTGTTTTTT
TRBD2	NA	TRBV4-1	TRBJ2-3	CASSQKLAGGADTQYF	TGCGCCAGCAGCCAAAAACTAGCGGGGGGCGCAGATACGCAGTATTTT
TRBD2	few	TRBV27	TRBJ2-7	CASSLHTGLTAYEQYF	TGTGCCAGCAGTTTACACACGGGACTAACTGCCTACGAGCAGTACTTT
NA	many	TRBV20-1	TRBJ2-1	CSASFTGKDEQFF	TGCAGTGCTTCGTTTACAGGGAAGGATGAGCAGTTCTTC
TRBD2	few	TRBV7-2	TRBJ2-7	CASSQEGLAGVEQYF	TGTGCCAGCAGCCAGGAAGGTTTAGCGGGAGTCGAGCAGTACTTC
TRBD1	NA	TRBV7-2	TRBJ2-1	CASSALGGYYNEQFF	TGTGCCAGCAGTGCACTAGGGGGCTACTACAATGAGCAGTTCTTC
NA	few	TRBV10-3	TRBJ2-7	CAISEALQGQYF	TGTGCCATCAGTGAGGCCCTCCAGGGGCAGTACTTC